Listed here is a single T cell receptor (beta chain). Its specific antigen is unknown. Per-nucleotide qualities are absent, and no much larger clonotype sits a single base away. The donors were healthy, HIV-negative adults who had no recently reported acute infections or vaccinations. Every donor was a Caucasian adult residing in Nashville, Tennessee, USA. Magnetic negative selection was used to enrich CD4+ T cells, after which naive cells were positively selected on CD45RA and the negative fraction became the memory subset. Blood was collected by leukapheresis, and PBMCs were isolated by Ficoll-Histopaque density gradient centrifugation and then cryopreserved in liquid nitrogen vapor phase. Analytical flow cytometry was used to check the purity and quantity of every magnetically sorted T cell population. From each sorted fraction, genomic DNA was isolated and quantified by UV absorbance on a Nanodrop 2000c.

This sample was included in a study of shared clonotypes between healthy human individuals (dated by TCRdb to 2018 to 2020). In the study overall: The cohort comprised a couple of women and three men aged 18 to 49 years. For each donor, CD4 naive and CD4 memory were each run on three plates, CD8 naive on two plates, and CD8 memory on one plate. To estimate repertoire size and how much clonotype sharing occurs between individuals, the study deeply sequenced the blood TCR repertoires of several healthy adults. Different laboratories and diverse techniques were used to prepare libraries and sequence TCR repertoires, to increase sequencing depth and limit assay-specific biases. Leukapheresis yielded between about 0.9 and 9 billion PBMCs per donor. Here is what the overall study found, with its caveats: Higher generation probabilities were observed for clonotypes shared by all four sorted-subset donors than for non-shared clonotypes. Pairwise subsampling led to the expectation that sequencing depth would affect the degree of clonotype sharing among donors. Larger estimated clonotype richness was generally found for naive subsets than for memory subsets. Sampling was restricted to blood, and TCR repertoires in tissues likely differ from the TCR repertoires found in blood. Incomplete sequencing was indicated by rarefaction of sorted-subset datasets, despite the large sequencing depth. When a handful of donors were compared, the shared fraction of clonotypes was around 5.1% for naive CD4, over 3% for naive CD8, more than 2% for memory CD4, and 0.3% to 0.5% for memory CD8. Because the study included a small number of donors, the genetic and exposure-history diversity represented was limited.

TCR CDR3 regions were amplified from genomic DNA by multiplex PCR using the deep immunoSEQ assay. Genomic DNA extracted from each cell subset was distributed evenly over all wells of several immunoSEQ 96-well plates, and each plate served as one replicate. Each replicate PCR for sorted subsets received approximately 200 ng genomic DNA, equal to about 29,000 T cell genomes. The purified libraries were quantified using a Qubit 3.0 fluorometer, sized with a Bioanalyzer 2100, and then quantified again using the KAPA Library Quantification kit. Every immunoSEQ 96-well plate was sequenced on a separate single-read 150-cycle Illumina NextSeq 550 flow cell. Per the source publication's procedure: Because the immunoSEQ output held only junctional sequences and lacked quality scores, the filtering could not match the filtering applied to full-length reads. Sequences were annotated with PyIR, a Python wrapper for IgBLAST v1.9, using IMGT germline references to assign V/J genes and CDR3. Reads were removed for weak V/J assignments (E-value above 1e-6), missing CDR3, stop codons, out-of-frame junctions, or ambiguous translated residues. A V3J clonotype was defined by an identical inferred V gene, J gene, and CDR3 amino acid sequence. Percentage overlap between repertoires was computed as shared unique clonotypes divided by the size of the smaller repertoire. RTK rarefaction, the Chao1 estimator, and Recon v2.1 estimates of unobserved clonotypes were used to assess repertoire richness. Generation probabilities were computed with OLGA for all TCRbeta clonotypes obtained by the gDNA method from several donors. Held by TCRdb, this immuneACCESS table contains in-frame sequences only and omits some clones. Under half of the omission traces to an unresolved V gene where checked; the cause of the rest is unknown. V and J calls and clone size are given by that table; D and trimming were obtained from the DNA. The sample yields 2 million to 3 million clones; roughly 92% were counted once. Jointly, the top ten make up over 0.12% of the sample.

The V end gives up 4 bases and the J end 7 bases, leaving 12 bases in the junction not matched to a gene. From cysteine to phenylalanine, the CDR3 is 15 amino acids long. Only the CDR3 DNA is retained, 45 bases long and in frame from the first base. As encoded in the germline V gene (reference sequence), CDR1 is MNHEY while CDR2 is SMNVEV. Material for sequencing was naive CD4+ T cells sorted from blood. According to the study, the label for this sample's cell subset or site signals: CD45RA+ positively selected. Recombination joined TRBV27 with TRBJ2-7; TRBD1 lines up with 8 middle nucleotides. The TCR sequence derives from a man younger than 30 in good health. CDR3 protein: CASSSSGQGLREQYF. The DNA reads TGTGCCAGCAGTTCCTCCGGACAGGGATTGCGGGAGCAGTACTTC.